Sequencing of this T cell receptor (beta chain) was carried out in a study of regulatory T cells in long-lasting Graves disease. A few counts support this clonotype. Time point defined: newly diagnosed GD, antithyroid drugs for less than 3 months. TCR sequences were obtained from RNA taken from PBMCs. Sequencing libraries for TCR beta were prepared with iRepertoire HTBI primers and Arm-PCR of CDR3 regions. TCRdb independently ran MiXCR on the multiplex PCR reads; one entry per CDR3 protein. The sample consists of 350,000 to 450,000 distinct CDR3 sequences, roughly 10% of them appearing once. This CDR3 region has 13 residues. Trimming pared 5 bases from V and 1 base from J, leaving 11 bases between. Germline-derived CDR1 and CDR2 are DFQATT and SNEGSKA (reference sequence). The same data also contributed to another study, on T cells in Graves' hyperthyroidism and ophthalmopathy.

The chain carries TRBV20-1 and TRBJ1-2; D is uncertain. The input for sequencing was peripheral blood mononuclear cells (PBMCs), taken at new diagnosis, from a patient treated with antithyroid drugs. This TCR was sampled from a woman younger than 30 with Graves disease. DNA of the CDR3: TGCAGTGCTCGGGCAGATAATAACTATGGCTACACCTTC. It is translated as CSARADNNYGYTF.